The clone carrying this TCR beta chain came up a few times. The data were obtained in a study of CD8 T cells in ankylosing spondylitis. V was pared by 6 bases and J by 4 bases, with 6 bases between. This CDR3 region has 11 residues. Each CDR3 protein is one row after TCRdb ran MiXCR on the 5' RACE reads. Here the sample spans under 170,000 distinct CDR3 sequences, around 43% being singletons. This sequence originates from a male donor with ankylosing spondylitis. Sequenced sample: synovial fluid, either unsorted or a sorted T cell fraction (not recorded which). J is TRBJ2-5 and V is TRBV12-3 or TRBV12-4, with D unresolved. Here the CDR3 reads CASSGGETQYF. The DNA of the CDR3 is TGTGCCAGCAGCGGCGGAGAGACCCAGTACTTC.